This T cell receptor (beta chain) was observed in a study of T-cell reconstitution after alpha-beta-depleted transplantation in children. The authors prepared the TCRbeta library with unique molecular identifiers. One entry per CDR3 protein results from TCRdb running MiXCR on the PCR reads. This sample has a few hundred thousand distinct CDR3 sequences, with 25% to 30% found just once. The CDR3 extends over 13 amino acids. Germline V gene data show CDR1 as SGHRS and CDR2 as YFSETQ. V was clipped by 4 bases and J by 12 bases; unmatched bases: 11. The rearrangement uses TRBV5-1 and TRBJ1-2; TRBD1 agrees at 8 bases. The specimen comprised PBMCs, sampled before TCRalphabeta/CD19-depleted stem cell transplant. The TCR was taken from a boy under two years old with Wiskott-Aldrich syndrome, due to receive a stem cell transplant. This CDR3 reads CASSKDRAGSDTF. The DNA of the CDR3 is TGCGCCAGCAGCAAGGACAGGGCGGGTTCTGACACCTTC.